This T cell receptor beta chain appears in the sequencing data of a study of T cell responses to AZD1222 COVID-19 vaccine. V shed 5 bases, J shed 5 bases, and the junction held 5 bases outside the gene matches. Germline V gene lookup returns CDR1 SEHNR and CDR2 FQNEAQ (reference sequence). The CDR3 runs to 13 residues. Repertoires were generated with immunoSEQ multiplex PCR, while TCRdb's copy carries only in-frame clones and drops some. Altogether some 170,000 clones are present, 90% to 95% being singletons, with the ten largest covering around 0.96%. The sample consisted of peripheral blood, taken on day 0 of AZD1222 vaccination. J is TRBJ1-1 and V is TRBV7-9, with 7 bases that match TRBD1. The receptor was derived from an adult in good health. Written as DNA, the CDR3 is TGTGCCAGCAGCCAGTCAGGGGGAACTGAAGCTTTCTTT. Residues: CASSQSGGTEAFF. The whole variable domain, filled in from reference TRBV7-9 and TRBJ1-1, reads DTGVSQNPRHKITKRGQNVTFRCDPISEHNRLYWYRQTLGQGPEFLTYFQNEAQLEKSRLLSDRFSAERPKGSFSTLEIQRTEQGDSAMYLCASSQSGGTEAFFGQGTRLTVV.